The source of this T cell receptor (beta chain) is a study of cytomegalovirus exposure and HLA in healthy donors listed by TCRdb under 2017. About the full investigation: According to an earlier analysis of around 600 of the donors, about 179 million T cells yielded 95 million to 140 million unique TCR beta sequences and 276 Gb of sequence data. An early release covering over 500 HLA-typed donors comprised 250 to 350 gigabases of sequencing data and tens of millions of unique TCR sequences. Of the 300 to 450 genotyped donors, 65% to 90% fell in the genetic ancestry cluster associated with self-reported Caucasian donors. The study was designed to test whether signatures of past pathogen exposure could be identified by cataloging public T cell receptors. The study used immunosequencing to profile the T cell repertoires of several hundred subjects and linked those repertoires to cytomegalovirus serostatus. In addition to the first cohort of 500 to 850 subjects, a separate validation cohort of 120 different subjects was used. High-throughput TCR immunosequencing, statistical association of individual TCRs with disease status, and machine learning were combined to predict cytomegalovirus infection status. A later analysis re-analyzed previously published TCR beta repertoires from about 730 donors and added high-resolution HLA genotyping to study TCR occurrence patterns. Rather than drawing on any new phenotypic data, the later analysis identified candidate immune exposures from TCR beta sequences and the way those sequences occurred across donors. An earlier analysis of around 580 of the donors used high-throughput TCR beta sequencing to judge whether each TCR beta V gene segment behaved as functional or pseudogenic. Alongside the repertoire data, information on donor age, sex, ethnicity and CMV serostatus was compiled. Genome-wide SNP genotypes for about 65% of the roughly 670 donors were used in a later genetic analysis, which treated that subset as a discovery cohort. All discovery cohort repertoires had been generated on a single sequencing platform. Both class I and class II loci were covered by HLA typing, at four-digit resolution. The number of donors typed differed by locus, with about 620-630 for A, B, C, DRB1 and DQB1, approximately 500 for DQA1, nearly 610 for DPA1, and about 450 for DPB1. Four or five DR-DQ haplotypes were treated as single units for association and clustering because of strong linkage in the cohort. Among over 350 genotyped donors of the cohort, an average of 235,054 unique TCR beta nucleotide sequences were sequenced per donor, about a sixth of them non-productive. General conclusions and limits of the study: Some IMGT-functional V segments, including TRBV6-2 and TRBV6-3, could not be distinguished by the 87-base-pair reads and were therefore excluded. In a later analysis, TCR association rates were found to vary across HLA loci, with the most associated TCRs seen for DRB1 alleles and the fewest for HLA-C alleles. Because HLA typing was missing for some donors at each locus, association tests included only the typed subset. Across donors, most TCR sequences were observed very rarely, whereas some public TCRs were present in many individuals. Sequencing depth was assumed to be roughly uniform across donors in the presence/absence analyses, though that assumption may not hold. Compared with equally common non-associated chains, HLA-associated TCR beta chains in a later analysis were more clonally expanded and had lower generation probabilities. Strong co-occurrence of HLA alleles, especially DR and DQ, made assigning TCR associations to individual alleles difficult. The authors suggested that the approach could potentially be extended to other disease states and immunological phenotypes. In a later genetic analysis, a missense DCLRE1C variant was associated with V-gene and J-gene trimming of TCR beta chains, and the association was replicated in an independent cohort. The earlier analysis of 587 of the donors excluded approximately 17 rarely observed V segments, including chromosome 9 orphons, because counts were too low. A further reported finding was that TCR beta sequences accurately predicted the HLA-A and HLA-B alleles for most subjects in the first cohort. Correlated functional status among segregating V segments might be attributable to linkage disequilibrium, but an unknown experimental factor could not be ruled out. According to a later analysis, parvovirus B19, influenza, CMV and Epstein-Barr virus appeared linked to several top co-occurrence clusters. In a later analysis, most CMV-associated TCR beta chains were found to appear HLA-restricted, with HLA associations seemingly driven largely by CMV exposure. The study gave a list of about 150 TCR beta chains associated with cytomegalovirus. In an earlier analysis of around 600 of the donors, most TCR beta V segments were observed in productive rearrangements about 87% or about 30% of the time, broadly matching IMGT annotations. A group of highly shared sequence variants was considered likely to be a technical artifact of the sequencing pipeline. Cytomegalovirus status was reported to be diagnosed by the classifier with high specificity and sensitivity in both the original and validation cohorts. The cohort was sequenced for TCR beta chains only, and without alpha or paired-chain data the features that could be detected were limited. In a later analysis, some 18,000 TCR beta sequences were associated with specific HLA alleles at a false discovery rate of 0.05. CMV serostatus was the only immune exposure information available for the cohort. Compared with the approximately 670-donor mean, donors in an Asian-associated ancestry cluster had fewer N-insertions in productive TCRs, according to a later genetic analysis. Three of the identified cytomegalovirus-associated TCR beta chains were confirmed in vitro to be specific for cytomegalovirus antigens.

The CDR3, cysteine through phenylalanine, is 15 amino acids long. Just the 45-base CDR3 DNA is kept, in frame starting at base 1. Trimming leaves V shorter by 4 bases and J shorter by 5 bases, with the junction holding 10 bases beyond the gene matches. The germline V gene (reference sequence) gives CDR1 as LNHDA and CDR2 as SQIVND. This clone has a handful of counts. Its antigen remains undetermined. No much larger clone exists at a distance of one base, and base qualities are not known. In total, 600 or so healthy bone marrow donors made up the cohort. All cohort members were sampled while nominally healthy, although unrecorded immune exposures were likely present. The donor was CMV seropositive and was included in the group of 250 to 300 seropositive cohort members. A peripheral blood sample was provided by each donor, and peripheral blood mononuclear cells were used for TCR beta sequencing. The Qiagen DNeasy Blood Extraction Kit was used to extract genomic DNA from the blood cell samples.

Receptor amplification or capture employed the immunoSEQ multiplex PCR assay. The multiplex PCR relied on a mix of 60 forward primers for TCR Vbeta segments and 13 reverse primers for TCR Jbeta segments. The CDR3 region of rearranged TCR beta genes was amplified from genomic DNA by a multiplex PCR assay. On the Illumina HiSeq System, the amplified TCR beta libraries were sequenced as 87-base-pair reads. The original methods were these. Across the roughly 640 repertoires, a later analysis counted some 81 million unique TCR beta chains, some 11 million of which were shared by at least two donors. To remove PCR and sequencing errors, raw reads were error-corrected and collapsed into unique sequences using a nearest-neighbor algorithm that merged closely related sequences. CDR3 sequences were aligned to IMGT reference sequences to assign V, D and J gene segments. For a sequence to be retained, a match of at least six nucleotides to both a V gene segment and a J gene segment was required. A rearrangement was called productive if the CDR3 had no stop codons and remained in frame with V and J, and every other rearrangement was called non-productive. CDR3 was defined according to IMGT convention as the region running from the second conserved V-encoded cysteine to the conserved J-encoded phenylalanine. The earlier analysis of 587 of the donors excluded any sequence lacking an unambiguous match to a single V gene segment. An earlier analysis of approximately 590 of the donors classified V segments as functional when productive rearrangements were above 56.7% and as segregating when the standard deviation between donors was above 5%. A statistical classification framework was built to diagnose cytomegalovirus status from the catalog of TCR beta chain sequences. V and J gene assignment, in a later analysis, came from comparing TCR nucleotide sequences with IMGT/GENE-DB human TR gene sequences. A later analysis assigned CDR3 sequences and most-parsimonious VDJ recombination scenarios with the TCRdist pipeline. In a later analysis, each TCR beta chain was defined by its CDR3 amino acid sequence together with its V-gene family, and reads lacking a unique V-gene family were excluded. In a later analysis, around 650 highly shared, low-generation-probability nucleotide sequences were removed to address suspected cross-contamination and a sequencing artifact. In a later analysis, a clonal expansion index was calculated for each public chain from normalized within-repertoire ranks of inferred template counts. In a later analysis, generation probabilities were computed with a VDJ recombination model fitted to out-of-frame rearrangements, and the resulting probabilities were checked against IGoR. In a later analysis, TCR-TCR, TCR-HLA and TCR-CMV co-occurrence was scored with hypergeometric tests, and a repertoire-size bias correction was applied to TCR pairs. In a later analysis, false discovery rates were estimated by permuting HLA or CMV assignments 20 times. In a later analysis, co-occurring TCRs were grouped using DBSCAN, and TCRdist sequence similarity was added for clustering within HLA-allele-positive subsets. Repertoires with fewer than 30,000 or more than 120,000 public chains were left out of co-occurrence clustering, as were five repertoires with anomalous nucleotide sharing. TCRdb retrieved this table from immuneACCESS and kept in-frame rearrangements only. Not all clones are present; in checked studies, unresolved V genes account for under half, and no reason is known for the remainder. V and J calls and clone size are copied from that table; D and trimming were computed from the DNA. A total of 110,000 to 150,000 clones appear in this sample, about 73% of them only once. The ten largest make up under 2.5% of the sample.

Sequenced: PBMCs. This receptor was taken from a woman aged 55-69 years in good health and CMV-seropositive. Recombination connected TRBV19 to TRBJ2-5; TRBD2 fits 7 bases in the junction. The CDR3 protein sequence reads: CASSKEGGPWETQYF. Here is the DNA: TGTGCCAGTAGTAAAGAGGGAGGGCCCTGGGAGACCCAGTACTTC.